The 10 T cell receptor beta chains below come from one sample, sequenced in a study of post-analysis software for immune sequencing data. General study findings and limits: With TRBV5-6, TRBV5-1 and TRBV20-1 included, about five TRBV segments were more frequent in patients than in controls.

The authors incorporated unique molecular identifiers into the TCR beta cDNA libraries. TCRdb re-analysed the PCR reads in MiXCR, keeping a single row per CDR3 protein. Of 380,000 or so distinct CDR3 sequences in the sample, roughly 38% were seen once. No cognate antigen is known for these TCRs. Source material: blood. Source of these receptors: a girl aged 5-17 years with multiple sclerosis.

This clonotype was detected once. The genes are TRBV7-9 and TRBJ2-7; no reliable D call. V gave up 4 bases and J gave up 0 bases, with 7 bases separating them. The CDR3 length is 13 residues. CDR1 SEHNR and CDR2 FQNEAQ come from the germline V gene (reference sequence). In nucleotides, the CDR3 is TGTGCCAGCAGCTCCTTCAACTCCTACGAGCAGTACTTC. As protein: CASSSFNSYEQYF.

V is TRBV6-5 and J is TRBJ2-2; D possibly uses TRBD1 or TRBD2 (6 bases each). CDR1 and CDR2 from the germline V gene are MNHEY and SVGAGI. The CDR3 spans 16 residues. The V end was cut by 2 bases, the J end by 4 bases, with 14 bases between. The chain's CDR3 is CASSYGSGGITGELFF. CDR3 DNA: TGTGCCAGCAGTTACGGGTCCGGGGGCATCACCGGGGAGCTGTTTTTT.

This clonotype was picked up a small number of times. The rearrangement links TRBV3-1 to TRBJ1-6, with TRBD1 matching over 7 bases. Germline V gene lookup returns CDR1 LGHDT and CDR2 YNNKEL (reference sequence). This CDR3 has 14 amino acids. V shed 6 bases and J 7 bases; nucleotides not matched to a gene: 6. CDR3 sequence (DNA): TGTGCCAGCAGGGACCGGGACAGCAATTCACCCCTCCACTTT. Protein sequence: CASRDRDSNSPLHF.

This clonotype showed up just a few times. The chain combines TRBV15 with TRBJ2-3; D not resolved. This CDR3 has 13 amino acids. Germline-derived CDR1 and CDR2 are LNHNV and YYDKDF (reference sequence). Trimming cost V 5 bases and J 6 bases, with 12 bases left between them. The CDR3 region has the DNA TGTGCCACCAGCGGTCAGTTGGCTGATACGCAGTATTTT. Protein product: CATSGQLADTQYF.

The genes are TRBV28 and TRBJ2-7; D might be TRBD1 (6 bases). The CDR3 spans 12 residues. Germline V gene lookup returns CDR1 MDHEN and CDR2 SYDVKM. V shed 10 bases and J shed 2 bases, with 12 bases lying between them. The CDR3, as DNA: TGTGCCACCCTCGACAGGCCCTACGAGCAGTACTTC. It is translated as CATLDRPYEQYF.

The chain is built from TRBV25-1 and TRBJ2-3, with 8 bases matching TRBD1. CDR1 is MGHDK and CDR2 is SYGVNS in the germline V gene. CDR3 length: 16 residues. V shed 5 bases and J 1 base; nucleotides not matched to a gene: 8. In DNA, the CDR3 is TGTGCCAGCAGTTACCGGGGACAGGAGCGCACAGATACGCAGTATTTT. As protein: CASSYRGQERTDTQYF.

This clonotype came up a few times. The V and J genes are TRBV11-2 and TRBJ1-2; D remains ambiguous. V lost 1 base and J 4 bases, leaving 13 bases between the germline ends. Germline assignment: CDR1 SGHAT and CDR2 FQNNGV. The CDR3 extends over 15 amino acids. Here the CDR3 reads CASSLGGRSGYGYTF. The CDR3 coding sequence is TGTGCCAGCAGCTTAGGAGGTCGATCTGGCTATGGCTACACCTTC.

About this clonotype itself: Germline is not matched at one junction end, which may reflect a read error. The rearrangement joins TRBV6-5 to TRBJ1-1, with D unresolved. This CDR3 contains 13 residues. Looked up from germline, CDR1 is MNHEY and CDR2 is SVGAGI. CDR3 DNA sequence: TGTACCAGCAGTTACTTTCTGAACACTGAAGCTTTCTTT. This codes for CTSSYFLNTEAFF.

This clonotype was seen repeatedly, ten times or more. The chain's CDR3 is CSASHLQASSWGGDTQYF. The CDR3 DNA follows: TGCAGTGCTAGTCATCTGCAGGCTAGCTCATGGGGGGGAGATACGCAGTATTTT. The chain carries TRBV20-1 and TRBJ2-3; 7 bases agree with TRBD2. V was clipped by 3 bases and J by 5 bases; unmatched bases: 20. Germline-derived CDR1 and CDR2 are DFQATT and SNEGSKA (reference sequence). This CDR3 contains 18 residues.

The chain uses TRBV27 and TRBJ1-2; D is undetermined. This CDR3 is 12 amino acids long. Germline lookup yields CDR1 MNHEY and CDR2 SMNVEV (reference sequence). Trimming shortened V by 7 bases and J by 5 bases, and 11 bases separated the two germline ends. The DNA for the CDR3 is TGTGCCAGCATCCCGGGAGGATATGGCTACACCTTC. Amino acids: CASIPGGYGYTF.